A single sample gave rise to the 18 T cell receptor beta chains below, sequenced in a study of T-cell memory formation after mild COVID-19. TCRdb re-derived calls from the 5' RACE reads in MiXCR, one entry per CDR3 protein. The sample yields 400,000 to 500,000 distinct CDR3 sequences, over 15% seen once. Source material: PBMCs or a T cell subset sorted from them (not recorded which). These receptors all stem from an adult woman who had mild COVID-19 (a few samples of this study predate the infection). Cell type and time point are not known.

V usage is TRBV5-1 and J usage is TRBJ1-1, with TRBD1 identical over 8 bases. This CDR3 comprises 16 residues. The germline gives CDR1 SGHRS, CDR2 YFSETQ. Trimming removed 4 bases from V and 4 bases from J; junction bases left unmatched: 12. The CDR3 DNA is TGCGCCAGCAGCGGACAGGGTCCCGGCTCCGGCACTGAAGCTTTCTTT. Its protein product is CASSGQGPGSGTEAFF. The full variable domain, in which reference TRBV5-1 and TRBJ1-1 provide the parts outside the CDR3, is KAGVTQTPRYLIKTRGQQVTLSCSPISGHRSVSWYQQTPGQGLQFLFEYFSETQRNKGNFPGRFSGRQFSNSRSEMNVSTLELGDSALYLCASSGQGPGSGTEAFFGQGTRLTVV.

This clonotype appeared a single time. CDR3 DNA sequence: TGTGCCAGCAGCTCCGGTACAACACAGTGGTCCACTGAAGCTTTCTTT. This encodes CASSSGTTQWSTEAFF. This chain uses TRBV7-9 with TRBJ1-1, with D unclear. The V end lost 4 bases, the J end lost 4 bases, and 19 bases lay between the germline ends. Per germline, CDR1 SEHNR and CDR2 FQNEAQ (reference sequence). The CDR3 loop spans 16 amino acids. Supplemented by reference TRBV7-9 and TRBJ1-1, the full variable domain reads DTGVSQNPRHKITKRGQNVTFRCDPISEHNRLYWYRQTLGQGPEFLTYFQNEAQLEKSRLLSDRFSAERPKGSFSTLEIQRTEQGDSAMYLCASSSGTTQWSTEAFFGQGTRLTVV.

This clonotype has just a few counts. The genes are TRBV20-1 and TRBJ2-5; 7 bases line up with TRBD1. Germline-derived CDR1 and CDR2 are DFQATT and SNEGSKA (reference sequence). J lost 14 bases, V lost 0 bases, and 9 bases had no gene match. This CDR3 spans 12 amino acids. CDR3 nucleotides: TGCAGTGCTAGAGATGATCGGGACAGCGTATACTTC. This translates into CSARDDRDSVYF.

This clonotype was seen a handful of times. The CDR3 reads CSGIKGRYTGELFF. In nucleotides, the CDR3 is TGCAGTGGAATTAAGGGACGATACACCGGGGAGCTGTTTTTT. The chain uses TRBV20-1 and TRBJ2-2; perhaps D is TRBD1 or TRBD2 (5 bases each). V lost 7 bases, J lost 3 bases, and 15 bases lay in between. Germline CDR1 DFQATT, CDR2 SNEGSKA (reference sequence). This CDR3 is built from 14 residues.

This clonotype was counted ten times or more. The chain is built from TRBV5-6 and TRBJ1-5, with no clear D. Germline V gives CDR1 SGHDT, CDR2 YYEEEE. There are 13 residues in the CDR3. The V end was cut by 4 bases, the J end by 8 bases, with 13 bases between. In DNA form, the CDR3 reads TGTGCCAGCAGCAGTCACAAGGCTGAGCCCCAGCATTTT. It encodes CASSSHKAEPQHF.

In DNA, the CDR3 is TGTGCCAGCCTGGGACAGGGGACCAATGAGCAGTTCTTC. This encodes CASLGQGTNEQFF. The chain employs TRBV12-3 or TRBV12-4 and TRBJ2-1, with 10 bases matching TRBD1. The CDR3 length is 13 residues. Germline trimming cut 8 bases from V and 6 bases from J; bases unmatched to any gene: 4.

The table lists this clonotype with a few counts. In DNA form, the CDR3 reads TGTGCCAGCAGCCAAGAGGTGAGAGGAAGATATGGCTACACCTTC. Protein product: CASSQEVRGRYGYTF. The chain uses TRBV14 and TRBJ1-2, with D uncertain. The CDR3 has 15 amino acids. The V gene lost 0 bases and the J gene lost 5 bases, with 13 bases spanning the gap. Germline CDR1 is SGHDN and CDR2 is FVKESK.

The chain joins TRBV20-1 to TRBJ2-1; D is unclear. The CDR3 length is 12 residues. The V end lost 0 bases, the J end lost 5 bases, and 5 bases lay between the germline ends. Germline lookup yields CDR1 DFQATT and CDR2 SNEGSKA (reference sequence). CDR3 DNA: TGCAGTGCTAGAGATGGGGACAATGAGCAGTTCTTC. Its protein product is CSARDGDNEQFF.

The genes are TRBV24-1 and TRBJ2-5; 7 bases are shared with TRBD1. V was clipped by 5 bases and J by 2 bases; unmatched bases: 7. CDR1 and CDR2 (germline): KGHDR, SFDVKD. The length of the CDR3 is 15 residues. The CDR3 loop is CATSGGTDLQETQYF. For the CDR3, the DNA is TGTGCCACCAGTGGAGGGACAGACTTGCAAGAGACCCAGTACTTC.

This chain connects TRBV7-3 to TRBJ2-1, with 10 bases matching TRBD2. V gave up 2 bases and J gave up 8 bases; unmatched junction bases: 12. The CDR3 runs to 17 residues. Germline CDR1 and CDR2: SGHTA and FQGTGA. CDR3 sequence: CASSLSPLSGGADEQFF. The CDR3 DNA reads TGTGCCAGCAGCTTATCTCCCCTGAGCGGGGGGGCGGATGAGCAGTTCTTC.

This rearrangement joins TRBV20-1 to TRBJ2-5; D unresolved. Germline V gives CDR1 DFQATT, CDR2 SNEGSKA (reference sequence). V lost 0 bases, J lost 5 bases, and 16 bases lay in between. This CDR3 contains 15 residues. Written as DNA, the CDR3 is TGCAGTGCTAGAGATCAGGACGCATTAACGGAGACCCAGTACTTC. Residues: CSARDQDALTETQYF.

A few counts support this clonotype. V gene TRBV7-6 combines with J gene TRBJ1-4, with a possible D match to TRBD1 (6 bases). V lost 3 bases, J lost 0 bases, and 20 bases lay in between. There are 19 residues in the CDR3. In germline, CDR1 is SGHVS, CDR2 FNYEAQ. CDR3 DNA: TGTGCCAGCAGCTTCCCAGGGGCAGGGGTAGGAACAACTAATGAAAAACTGTTTTTT. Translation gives CASSFPGAGVGTTNEKLFF.

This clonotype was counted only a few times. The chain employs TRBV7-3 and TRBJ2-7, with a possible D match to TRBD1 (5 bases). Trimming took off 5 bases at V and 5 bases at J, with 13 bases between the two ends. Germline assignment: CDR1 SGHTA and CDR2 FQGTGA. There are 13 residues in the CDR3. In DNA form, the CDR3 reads TGTGCCAGCAGCCCCAGGGTTGCGGACGAGCAGTACTTC. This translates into CASSPRVADEQYF.

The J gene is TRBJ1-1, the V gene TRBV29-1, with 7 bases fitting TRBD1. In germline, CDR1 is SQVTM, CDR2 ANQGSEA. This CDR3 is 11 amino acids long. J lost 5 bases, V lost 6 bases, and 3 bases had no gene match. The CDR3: CSVVTGTEAFF. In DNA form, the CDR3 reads TGCAGCGTGGTGACAGGGACTGAAGCTTTCTTT.

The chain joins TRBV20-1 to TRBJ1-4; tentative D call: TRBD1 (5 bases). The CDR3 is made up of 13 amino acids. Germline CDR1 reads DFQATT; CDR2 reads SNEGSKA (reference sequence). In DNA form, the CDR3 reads TGCATCACCCGGGGGGTGGCTAATGAAAAACTGTTTTTT. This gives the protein CITRGVANEKLFF.

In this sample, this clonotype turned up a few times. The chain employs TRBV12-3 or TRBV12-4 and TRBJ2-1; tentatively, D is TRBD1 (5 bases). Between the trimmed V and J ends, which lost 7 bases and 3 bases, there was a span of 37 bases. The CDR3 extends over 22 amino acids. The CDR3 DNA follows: TGTGCCAGCACCTCCGTTGGGCCGTCAGGGCCTTTTCGGAGAGAGGTCTACAATGAGCAGTTCTTC. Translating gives CASTSVGPSGPFRREVYNEQFF.

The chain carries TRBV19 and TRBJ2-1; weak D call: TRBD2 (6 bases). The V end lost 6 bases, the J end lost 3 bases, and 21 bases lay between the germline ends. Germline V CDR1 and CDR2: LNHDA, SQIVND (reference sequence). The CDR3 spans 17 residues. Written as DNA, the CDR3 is TGTGCCAGTAGCCACTTTTCGACTAGTGTGAGCTACAATGAGCAGTTCTTC. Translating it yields CASSHFSTSVSYNEQFF.

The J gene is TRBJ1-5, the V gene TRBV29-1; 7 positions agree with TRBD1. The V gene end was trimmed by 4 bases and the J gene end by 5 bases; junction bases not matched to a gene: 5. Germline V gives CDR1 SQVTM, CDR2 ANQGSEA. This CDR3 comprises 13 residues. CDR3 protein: CSVAWDSHQPQHF. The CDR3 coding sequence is TGCAGCGTTGCCTGGGACAGCCATCAGCCCCAGCATTTT. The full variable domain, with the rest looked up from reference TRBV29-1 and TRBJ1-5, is SAVISQKPSRDICQRGTSLTIQCQVDSQVTMMFWYRQQPGQSLTLIATANQGSEATYESGFVIDKFPISRPNLTFSTLTVSNMSPEDSSIYLCSVAWDSHQPQHFGDGTRLSIL.